These T cell receptor beta chains were read from a single sample in a study of radiotherapy plus CTLA-4 blockade in lung cancer. Data came from immunoSEQ multiplex PCR; TCRdb stores just in-frame clones and leaves some out. Altogether 55,000 to 75,000 clones are present, roughly four fifths being singletons, with the ten largest covering 16%. The source was peripheral blood, collected from a patient treated with radiotherapy plus ipilimumab. The receptor set was obtained from a human donor with non-small cell lung cancer whose response to radiotherapy plus ipilimumab could not be evaluated. Some clones in this sample may be carry-over from other donors' samples. CDR3s include the opening cysteine and the closing phenylalanine or tryptophan. Each record gives: J gene, clone size, V gene, D gene, CDR3 DNA, CDR3 protein. The D gene is left open where the match is weak. Clone size, where shown, is once, few, many, or a class for clones that have expanded.

J: TRBJ2-7; size: few; V: TRBV5-1; D: TRBD1; DNA: TGCGCCAGCAGCTCCACGGGACAGGCCTACGAGCAGTACTTC; CDR3: CASSSTGQAYEQYF
J: TRBJ1-6; size: .; V: TRBV6-5; D: .; DNA: TGTGCCAGCAGTCAAACCCGGACAGACCCGGGGCTCCACTTT; CDR3: CASSQTRTDPGLHF
J: TRBJ1-2; size: .; V: TRBV5-5; D: .; DNA: TGTGCCAGCAGCCCGCTCCCGGGATCTTATGGCTACACCTTC; CDR3: CASSPLPGSYGYTF
J: TRBJ1-1; size: .; V: TRBV5-1; D: TRBD1; DNA: TGCGCCAGCAGCTTGTGGACAGGGGCCTTAATGAACACTGAAGCTTTCTTT; CDR3: CASSLWTGALMNTEAFF
J: TRBJ2-7; size: .; V: TRBV6-5; D: TRBD2; DNA: TGTGCCAGCGGGACTAGCGCTATCTACGAGCAGTACTTC; CDR3: CASGTSAIYEQYF
J: TRBJ1-1; size: .; V: TRBV5-1; D: .; DNA: TGCGCCACCCAGGAGGGTTTAGTCGAGAACACTGAAGCTTTCTTT; CDR3: CATQEGLVENTEAFF
J: TRBJ2-2; size: .; V: TRBV28; D: .; DNA: TGTGCCAGCAGTTTAGAGCCAACCTCGAACACCGGGGAGCTGTTTTTT; CDR3: CASSLEPTSNTGELFF
J: TRBJ2-2; size: .; V: TRBV6-6; D: TRBD1; DNA: TGTGCCAGCAGTTACTCGTGGACAGGGGACACCGGGGAGCTGTTTTTT; CDR3: CASSYSWTGDTGELFF
J: TRBJ1-5; size: .; V: TRBV18; D: TRBD1; DNA: TGTGCCAGCTCACCCACTGGGGGACAGACCTTTAATCAGCCCCAGCATTTT; CDR3: CASSPTGGQTFNQPQHF
J: TRBJ1-1; size: .; V: TRBV6-5; D: TRBD1; DNA: TGTGCCAGTCGTTTCGGGACAGGGGCCCCTGAAGCTTTCTTT; CDR3: CASRFGTGAPEAFF
J: TRBJ1-2; size: .; V: TRBV6-5; D: .; DNA: TGTGCCAGCACCCCCTCACCGGGGGGCATTCATGGCTACACCTTC; CDR3: CASTPSPGGIHGYTF
J: TRBJ1-3; size: few; V: TRBV7-2; D: .; DNA: TGTGCCAGCAGCTTTGGACAGCCCGGAGCTGGAAACACCATATATTTT; CDR3: CASSFGQPGAGNTIYF
J: TRBJ2-5; size: few; V: TRBV28; D: .; DNA: TGTGCCAGCAGTTTATCCGGGGTAGAGACCCAGTACTTC; CDR3: CASSLSGVETQYF
J: TRBJ1-1; size: .; V: TRBV28; D: .; DNA: TGTGCCAGCAGTAATCATGGGGGGATGGGGGGGGCTGAAGCTTTCTTT; CDR3: CASSNHGGMGGAEAFF
J: TRBJ1-3; size: .; V: TRBV11-2; D: TRBD1; DNA: TGTGCCAGCAGCTTCGGACAGGGGGGAAACACCATATATTTT; CDR3: CASSFGQGGNTIYF
J: TRBJ2-7; size: .; V: TRBV6-1; D: TRBD1; DNA: TGTGCCAGCCAGGAGCCGGGACAGGGGTCCTACGAGCAGTACTTC; CDR3: CASQEPGQGSYEQYF
J: TRBJ2-7; size: few; V: TRBV11-3; D: .; DNA: TGTGCCAGCTCCGAGGGCAGGGGCTACGAGCAGTACTTC; CDR3: CASSEGRGYEQYF
J: TRBJ1-1; size: few; V: TRBV6-1; D: .; DNA: TGTGCCAGCAGTGTAACGGTTGAAGCTTTCTTT; CDR3: CASSVTVEAFF
J: TRBJ2-3; size: .; V: TRBV10-3; D: .; DNA: TGTGCCATCAGTGAGGCGGGGGACAGGACAGATACGCAGTATTTT; CDR3: CAISEAGDRTDTQYF
J: TRBJ1-4; size: .; V: TRBV5-1; D: .; DNA: TGCGCCAGCAGCTTGGTATCGGAACCCAGGGAAAAACTGTTTTTT; CDR3: CASSLVSEPREKLFF
J: TRBJ2-1; size: .; V: TRBV11-2; D: .; DNA: TGTGCCAGCAGCTTAGGGCCCGGGGATGAGCAGTTCTTC; CDR3: CASSLGPGDEQFF
J: TRBJ2-1; size: .; V: TRBV5-1; D: TRBD2; DNA: TGCGCCAGCAGCCCGACTAGCGGCTCCTACAATGAGCAGTTCTTC; CDR3: CASSPTSGSYNEQFF
J: TRBJ2-5; size: .; V: TRBV7-9; D: .; DNA: TGTGCCAGCAGCTTAGCGACGTCAGGGCGTGAGACCCAGTACTTC; CDR3: CASSLATSGRETQYF
J: TRBJ1-1; size: .; V: TRBV29-1; D: TRBD1; DNA: TGCAGCGTGACGACAGGGGCGCGCACTGAAGCTTTCTTT; CDR3: CSVTTGARTEAFF
J: TRBJ2-2; size: .; V: TRBV6-1; D: .; DNA: TGTGCCAGCAGTGAATCACTAGTCGACACCGGGGAGCTGTTTTTT; CDR3: CASSESLVDTGELFF
J: TRBJ1-1; size: few; V: TRBV4-2; D: TRBD1; DNA: TGTGCCAGCAGCTATCAGGGGGCTACTGAAGCTTTCTTT; CDR3: CASSYQGATEAFF
J: TRBJ2-7; size: .; V: TRBV30; D: TRBD2; DNA: TGTGCCTGGAGTGTACCCCGTACTAGCGGGATTCTCTCCTACGAGCAGTACTTC; CDR3: CAWSVPRTSGILSYEQYF
J: TRBJ2-6; size: once; V: TRBV9; D: TRBD1; DNA: TGTGCCAGCAGCGTAGCGGAGTACAGGGGCGGTTCGACTGGGGCCAACGTCCTGACTTTC; CDR3: CASSVAEYRGGSTGANVLTF
J: TRBJ1-1; size: .; V: TRBV10-3; D: TRBD1; DNA: TGTGCCATAAGGGGGGCAGGACAGGGGAAAGGGGGTAACACTGAAGCTTTCTTT; CDR3: CAIRGAGQGKGGNTEAFF
J: TRBJ1-1; size: .; V: TRBV30; D: .; DNA: TGTGCCTGGCTTACCGTACTTGGCGGCACTGAAGCTTTCTTT; CDR3: CAWLTVLGGTEAFF
J: TRBJ1-5; size: few; V: TRBV4-1; D: .; DNA: TGCGCCAGCAGCCCTAGGTCGGATAACAATCAGCCCCAGCATTTT; CDR3: CASSPRSDNNQPQHF
J: TRBJ2-7; size: .; V: TRBV5-1; D: TRBD2; DNA: TGCGCCAGCGGACTAGCGGGGGCGTACGAGCAGTACTTC; CDR3: CASGLAGAYEQYF
J: TRBJ1-5; size: .; V: TRBV6-6; D: TRBD1; DNA: TGTGCCAGCAGTTCCCACGGACAGGGGGCTAATCAGCCCCAGCATTTT; CDR3: CASSSHGQGANQPQHF
J: TRBJ2-7; size: .; V: TRBV19; D: TRBD1; DNA: TGTGCCAGCTCTCAGGGGGCCTCCTACGAGCAGTACTTC; CDR3: CASSQGASYEQYF
J: TRBJ1-1; size: .; V: TRBV6-5; D: .; DNA: TGTGCCAGCAGTTACTCGGGAGGGTCGACTGAAGCTTTCTTT; CDR3: CASSYSGGSTEAFF
J: TRBJ1-1; size: .; V: TRBV6-5; D: .; DNA: TGTGCCAGCAGCACCTTCATCGGAGCTTTCTTT; CDR3: CASSTFIGAFF
J: TRBJ2-3; size: .; V: TRBV5-5; D: TRBD2; DNA: TGTGCCAGCAGCTCCGGGAGGTCTGGGGCAGATACGCAGTATTTT; CDR3: CASSSGRSGADTQYF
J: TRBJ1-2; size: .; V: TRBV5-4; D: TRBD1; DNA: TGTGCCAGCAGCTTGGAGGGGTTGACAGGGCACACCTTC; CDR3: CASSLEGLTGHTF
J: TRBJ2-7; size: .; V: TRBV18; D: .; DNA: TGTGCCAGCTCACCAGCTAAGGGGTGGGGCGAGCAGTACTTC; CDR3: CASSPAKGWGEQYF
J: TRBJ1-2; size: .; V: TRBV9; D: .; DNA: TGTGCCAGCAGCCCAGCAGGAGGGGCGGCCTATGGCTACACCTTC; CDR3: CASSPAGGAAYGYTF
J: TRBJ1-4; size: .; V: TRBV2; D: TRBD1; DNA: TGTGCCAGCAGGGACAGGGGGTTAGCTAATGAAAAACTGTTTTTT; CDR3: CASRDRGLANEKLFF
J: TRBJ2-7; size: .; V: TRBV7-2; D: .; DNA: TGTGCCAGCAGCCTTTGGGGGGGGCACGACGAGCAGTACTTC; CDR3: CASSLWGGHDEQYF